This paragraph reports one T cell receptor (beta chain). No antigen is known for it. This entry belongs to a study of shared clonotypes between healthy human individuals. Sequencing used immunoSEQ multiplex PCR; TCRdb keeps in-frame clones, though not all of them. This table has about 2.1 million clones, about 94% appearing once. Notes on the study in general: Naive subsets tended to show greater estimated richness than memory subsets.

Per germline, CDR1 MDHEN and CDR2 SYDVKM. V lost 7 bases, J lost 7 bases, and 19 bases lay in between. CDR3 length: 14 residues. Cells designated naive CD8 were CD45RO-negative and were positively selected for CCR7, with terminally differentiated effector memory CD45RA+ cells excluded. This chain connects TRBV28 to TRBJ1-1; D remains ambiguous. The receptor was derived from a young man in good health. Some clones in this sample may be carry-over from other donors' samples. Sequences were obtained from naive CD8+ T cells from PBMCs. The CDR3: CASTQRLRSGEAFF. CDR3 nucleotide sequence: TGTGCCAGCACCCAGCGGTTGCGATCGGGTGAAGCTTTCTTT.